This is a list of T cell receptor beta chains from one sample in a study of early T cells in non-severe SARS-CoV-2 infection. TCRdb itself ran the 5' RACE reads through MiXCR, one entry per CDR3 protein. The sample shows tens of thousands of distinct CDR3 sequences, 8.5% to 12% of them seen only once. Material: whole blood, obtained at baseline. The receptors derive from an adult who was a healthcare worker with PCR-confirmed SARS-CoV-2 infection or an uninfected control (not recorded which). Both conserved end residues are part of each CDR3.

v_gene	j_gene	CDR3aa
TRBV2	TRBJ2-7	CASRETMENFYEQYF
TRBV7-9	TRBJ2-7	CASSRISETYEQYF
TRBV4-2	TRBJ1-6	CASSQAGGGRYSPLHF
TRBV12-3/TRBV12-4	TRBJ2-1	CASSFAGGSYNEQFF
TRBV9	TRBJ2-7	CASSVEAGGVREQYF
TRBV7-8	TRBJ2-7	CASSLGGLASNEQYF
TRBV6-4	TRBJ2-1	CASSFGENNEQFF
TRBV20-1	TRBJ2-7	CSATLPGYYEQYF
TRBV15	TRBJ2-7	CATSRAGEQFPTYEQYF
TRBV20-1	TRBJ2-5	CSAPSNGQETQYF
TRBV5-1	TRBJ2-3	CATGEAGDRTQYF
TRBV20-1	TRBJ2-2	CSATKPGRYTGELFF
TRBV19	TRBJ2-1	CASNPTGLSGGTYNEQFF
TRBV6-2/TRBV6-3	TRBJ2-7	CASKGQGINYEQYF
TRBV7-2	TRBJ1-5	CASRPTGMNQPQHF
TRBV5-3	TRBJ2-4	CARSGGPLPKNIQYF
TRBV7-6	TRBJ2-1	CASSPLVREIQGEQFF
TRBV4-1	TRBJ2-5	CASSHEPGLAAQETQYF
TRBV10-3	TRBJ2-2	CAIKGMGTGNTGELFF
TRBV12-3/TRBV12-4	TRBJ1-2	CASSFFRDYGYTF
TRBV4-2	TRBJ2-1	CASSQEEATYNEQFF
TRBV18	TRBJ2-2	CASSPRLGMNTGELFF
TRBV7-9	TRBJ1-6	CASSTVTGTNSPLHF
TRBV11-2	TRBJ2-2	CASSPRTGPNTGELFF
TRBV7-9	TRBJ2-7	CASSSPRQKPYEQYF
TRBV5-1	TRBJ1-5	CASSRDGHSNQPQHF
TRBV27	TRBJ2-5	CASSAGTGTETQYF
TRBV3-1	TRBJ2-7	CASSQDRGFSYEQYF
TRBV9	TRBJ2-3	CASSEPGLELYF
TRBV5-6	TRBJ2-3	CASSLGTLTDTQYF
TRBV28	TRBJ2-5	CASSPPRSEQETQYF
TRBV18	TRBJ2-7	CASSRTGDYEQYF